Included here is one T cell receptor (beta chain) sequence, with context. Its antigen is undetermined. Germline CDR1 is MGHRA and CDR2 is YSYEKL. The V gene lost 4 bases and the J gene lost 5 bases, with 18 bases spanning the gap. The CDR3 is made up of 16 amino acids. 60 Vbeta and 13 Jbeta primers were used in PCR. Assay used: immunoSEQ multiplex PCR; TCRdb lists only in-frame clones, some missing. The sample records 150,000 to 200,000 clones, about 70% being singletons. This sample was included in a study of cytomegalovirus exposure and HLA in healthy donors. General study results and limits: Among donors in an Asian-associated ancestry cluster, a later analysis reportedly found fewer N-insertions than the approximately 700-donor mean.

The source is a male donor in good health and CMV-seronegative. The sequenced material came from PBMCs. V is TRBV4-1 and J is TRBJ2-1; a weak D match, TRBD2 (6 bases). The CDR3 DNA reads TGCGCCAGCAGCCCCCCACGTAGCGGACTAAACAATGAGCAGTTCTTC. Translation: CASSPPRSGLNNEQFF.